A single sample gave rise to the 17 T cell receptor beta chains below, sequenced in a study of naive and memory T cell subsets. Findings and caveats of the study: Possibly reflecting memory cells re-expressing CD45RA, a few larger clonotypes occurred in naive repertoires, especially CD8.

The beta constant-region primer was an equimolar mix of two oligonucleotides covering TRBC1 and TRBC2. Four rounds of PCR amplified the ligated cDNA using nested alpha and beta constant-region primers plus SP2. TCRdb called the UMI-ligation and nested PCR reads again in MiXCR, with one record for every CDR3 protein. This table holds about 99,000 distinct CDR3 sequences, approximately 14% found once. Their recognized antigens are unknown. Sequencing used naive CD8+ T cells from blood. All receptors come from a human donor in good health.

A few counts support this clonotype. V is TRBV20-1 and J is TRBJ1-5; tentative D call: TRBD1 (6 bases). Germline lookup yields CDR1 DFQATT and CDR2 SNEGSKA (reference sequence). The CDR3 has 13 residues. Trimming shortened V by 1 base and J by 5 bases, and 9 bases separated the two germline ends. The CDR3 DNA sequence: TGCAGTGCTAGAGGAAGGGGGGATCAGCCCCAGCATTTT. This codes for CSARGRGDQPQHF.

There are a few counts of this clonotype. The genes are TRBV27 and TRBJ2-7; a weak D match, TRBD1 (5 bases). Looked up from germline, CDR1 is MNHEY and CDR2 is SMNVEV (reference sequence). The CDR3 runs to 13 residues. Trimming pared 2 bases from V and 1 base from J, leaving 6 bases between. Here the CDR3 reads CASSLDSSYEQYF. In DNA, the CDR3 is TGTGCCAGCAGTTTAGACAGTTCCTACGAGCAGTACTTC.

V usage is TRBV5-1 and J usage is TRBJ2-1; 9 nucleotides align to TRBD1. The CDR3 length is 13 residues. In germline, CDR1 is SGHRS, CDR2 YFSETQ. The J segment lost 8 bases and the V segment lost 6 bases, leaving 6 bases of the junction unmatched. CDR3 residues: CASTRTGVHEQFF. DNA of the CDR3: TGCGCCAGCACCCGGACAGGGGTCCATGAGCAGTTCTTC.

The DNA for the CDR3 is TGTGCCAGCAGTGAAGCGCTGAGGGGGCGATTTCAGCCCCAGCATTTT. Encoded protein: CASSEALRGRFQPQHF. The chain is built from TRBV6-1 and TRBJ1-5, with 7 bases matching TRBD1. V was clipped by 0 bases and J by 6 bases; unmatched bases: 8. Looked up from germline, CDR1 is MNHNS and CDR2 is SASEGT. The CDR3 runs to 16 residues.

The chain recombines TRBV20-1 with TRBJ1-2; 7 nucleotides align to TRBD1. The CDR3 loop spans 15 amino acids. J gave up 2 bases and V 3 bases, and 9 bases lay outside the gene matches. Germline assignment: CDR1 DFQATT and CDR2 SNEGSKA (reference sequence). The CDR3 region is CSASYLTGENYGYTF. The DNA for the CDR3 is TGCAGTGCTAGCTACCTTACAGGGGAAAACTATGGCTACACCTTC.

This clonotype was recorded a few times. The chain links TRBV29-1 to TRBJ2-3; weak D call: TRBD2 (5 bases). The germline V and J ends were trimmed by 7 bases and 7 bases, with 12 bases remaining between them. CDR3 length: 11 amino acids. Germline V gives CDR1 SQVTM, CDR2 ANQGSEA. The CDR3 DNA follows: TGCAGCGCTGGGAGAGAGAATACGCAGTATTTT. Amino acids: CSAGRENTQYF.

This chain uses TRBV30 with TRBJ1-6; D remains unclear. Germline CDR1 is GTSNPN and CDR2 is SVGIG (reference sequence). Trimming removed 2 bases from V and 0 bases from J, with 11 bases in between. The CDR3 contains 16 residues. The CDR3 DNA is TGTGCCTGGAGTCCAGCCCACAGCTCCTATAATTCACCCCTCCACTTT. This translates into CAWSPAHSSYNSPLHF.

Many counts were recorded for this clonotype. This sequence joins TRBV14 and TRBJ1-2, with TRBD1 identical over 7 bases. This CDR3 region has 13 residues. The trim removed 4 bases at V and 4 bases at J, leaving 3 bases unmatched. Germline V lookup: CDR1 SGHDN, CDR2 FVKESK. CDR3 amino acids: CASSPTGSYGYTF. For the CDR3, the DNA is TGTGCCAGCAGCCCGACAGGGTCCTATGGCTACACCTTC.

This chain uses TRBV4-3 with TRBJ2-1; D possibly corresponds to TRBD1 (5 bases). The V end lost 3 bases, the J end lost 0 bases, and 12 bases lay between the germline ends. This CDR3 contains 16 residues. Germline V gene lookup returns CDR1 LGHNA and CDR2 YSLEER. The CDR3 DNA reads as TGCGCCAGCAGCCATAGCAGGGTTAGCTCCTACAATGAGCAGTTCTTC. Amino acids: CASSHSRVSSYNEQFF.

This chain joins TRBV15 and TRBJ2-5; D might be TRBD2 (5 bases). The CDR3 sequence is 14 residues long. V was pared by 6 bases and J by 2 bases, with 13 bases between. The germline V gene has CDR1 LNHNV and CDR2 YYDKDF (reference sequence). CDR3 nucleotides: TGTGCCACCAGAGGATCGACGGGGCAAGAGACCCAGTACTTC. This sequence encodes CATRGSTGQETQYF.

The table lists this clonotype with a few counts. This chain uses TRBV4-2 with TRBJ2-7, with a possible D match to TRBD1 (6 bases). The germline gives CDR1 LGHNA, CDR2 YNFKEQ. The CDR3 is 15 amino acids. V was clipped by 0 bases and J by 2 bases, with 11 bases between them. Here the CDR3 DNA reads TGTGCCAGCAGCCAAGAAGGACAGAGGACCTACGAGCAGTACTTC. Protein sequence: CASSQEGQRTYEQYF.

This clonotype was recorded many times. The chain uses TRBV6-2 or TRBV6-3 and TRBJ2-7; D not certain. Germline V gives CDR1 MNHEY, CDR2 SVGEGT. The CDR3 covers 13 residues. Trimming cost V 7 bases and J 0 bases, with 10 bases left between them. The CDR3 sequence is CASTLESSYEQYF. The DNA for the CDR3 is TGTGCCAGCACCCTCGAGAGCTCCTACGAGCAGTACTTC.

This clonotype has more than one count but fewer than ten. The chain joins TRBV20-1 to TRBJ2-1; 14 bases line up with TRBD2. In germline, CDR1 is DFQATT, CDR2 SNEGSKA (reference sequence). J gave up 15 bases and V 2 bases, and 18 bases lay outside the gene matches. The length of the CDR3 is 17 residues. This CDR3 reads CSARIEIGTSGSQYRFF. CDR3 sequence (DNA): TGCAGTGCTAGAATAGAAATCGGGACTAGCGGGAGCCAATACAGGTTCTTC.

The chain links TRBV28 to TRBJ2-3, with D tentatively TRBD2 (5 bases). Germline values: CDR1 MDHEN, CDR2 SYDVKM. The CDR3 runs 15 residues. V was pared by 6 bases and J by 2 bases, with 15 bases between. CDR3 DNA sequence: TGTGCCAGCAGCATTGGACTTTTCTCCACAGATACGCAGTATTTT. Protein product: CASSIGLFSTDTQYF.

The chain carries TRBV14 and TRBJ2-3; D remains ambiguous. Trimming pared 7 bases from V and 8 bases from J, leaving 19 bases between. CDR3 size: 14 residues. Germline loops: CDR1 SGHDN, CDR2 FVKESK. This chain's CDR3 is CASTSASVAGTQYF. Here the CDR3 DNA reads TGTGCCAGCACGTCGGCAAGCGTGGCCGGTACGCAGTATTTT.

The chain is built from TRBV4-3 and TRBJ2-3, with D perhaps matching TRBD1 (5 bases). The ends were cut back, 0 bases at V and 4 bases at J, with 17 bases in the middle. Germline loops: CDR1 LGHNA, CDR2 YSLEER. The CDR3 consists of 17 residues. CDR3 sequence reads: CASSQERAAGAADTQYF. CDR3 nucleotides: TGCGCCAGCAGCCAAGAAAGGGCGGCTGGGGCAGCAGATACGCAGTATTTT.

V and J are TRBV12-3 or TRBV12-4 and TRBJ2-1; no definite D call. Trimming removed 4 bases from V and 8 bases from J, with 15 bases in between. This CDR3 has 14 residues. This CDR3 is CASSSVLGRDEQFF. The CDR3 bases are TGTGCCAGCAGTTCAGTCCTAGGTAGGGATGAGCAGTTCTTC.